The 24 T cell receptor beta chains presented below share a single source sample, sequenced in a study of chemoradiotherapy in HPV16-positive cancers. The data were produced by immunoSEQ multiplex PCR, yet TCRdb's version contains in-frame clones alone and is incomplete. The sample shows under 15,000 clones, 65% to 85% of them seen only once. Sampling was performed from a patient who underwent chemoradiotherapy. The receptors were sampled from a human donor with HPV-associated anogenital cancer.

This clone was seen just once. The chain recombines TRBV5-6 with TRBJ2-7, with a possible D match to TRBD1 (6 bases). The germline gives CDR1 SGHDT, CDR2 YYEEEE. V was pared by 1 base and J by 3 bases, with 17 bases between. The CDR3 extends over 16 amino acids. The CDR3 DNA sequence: TGTGCCAGCAGCTTGTTTACAGACAGGCGCTTCTACGAGCAGTACTTC. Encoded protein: CASSLFTDRRFYEQYF. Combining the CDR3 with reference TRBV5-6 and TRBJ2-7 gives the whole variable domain DAGVTQSPTHLIKTRGQQVTLRCSPKSGHDTVSWYQQALGQGPQFIFQYYEEEERQRGNFPDRFSGHQFPNYSSELNVNALLLGDSALYLCASSLFTDRRFYEQYFGPGTRLTVT.

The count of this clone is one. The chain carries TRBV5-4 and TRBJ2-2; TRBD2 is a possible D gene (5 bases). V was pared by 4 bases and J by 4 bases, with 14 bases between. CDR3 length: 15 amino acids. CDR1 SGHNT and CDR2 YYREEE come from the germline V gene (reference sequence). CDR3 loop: CASSPRRSLTGELFF. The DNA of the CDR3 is TGTGCCAGCAGCCCCCGGAGGAGTCTCACCGGGGAGCTGTTTTTT.

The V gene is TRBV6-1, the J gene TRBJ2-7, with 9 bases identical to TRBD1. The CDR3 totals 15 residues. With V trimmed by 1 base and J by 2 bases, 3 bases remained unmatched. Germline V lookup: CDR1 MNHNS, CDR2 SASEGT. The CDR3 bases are TGTGCCAGCAGTGAAGGGACAGGGGCGACCTACGAGCAGTACTTC. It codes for CASSEGTGATYEQYF.

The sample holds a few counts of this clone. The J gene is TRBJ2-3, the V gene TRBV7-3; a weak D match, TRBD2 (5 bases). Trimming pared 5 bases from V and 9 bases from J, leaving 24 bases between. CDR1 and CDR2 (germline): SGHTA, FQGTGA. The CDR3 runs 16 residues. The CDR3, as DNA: TGTGCCAGCAGCATCCGGGGTCTAGTTATATTCGGGACGCAGTATTTT. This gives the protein CASSIRGLVIFGTQYF.

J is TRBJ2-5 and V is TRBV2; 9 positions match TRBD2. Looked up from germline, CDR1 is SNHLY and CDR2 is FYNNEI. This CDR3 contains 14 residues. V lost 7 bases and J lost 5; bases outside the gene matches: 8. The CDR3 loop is CASTIAGVRETQYF. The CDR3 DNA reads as TGTGCCAGCACGATAGCGGGAGTTCGGGAGACCCAGTACTTC.

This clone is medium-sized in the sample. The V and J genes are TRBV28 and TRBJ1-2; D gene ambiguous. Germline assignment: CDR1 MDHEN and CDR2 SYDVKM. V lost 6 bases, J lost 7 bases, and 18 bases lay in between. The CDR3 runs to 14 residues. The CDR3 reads CASSRRVSPGGYTF. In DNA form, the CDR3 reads TGTGCCAGCAGCCGCCGGGTCTCCCCAGGTGGCTACACCTTC.

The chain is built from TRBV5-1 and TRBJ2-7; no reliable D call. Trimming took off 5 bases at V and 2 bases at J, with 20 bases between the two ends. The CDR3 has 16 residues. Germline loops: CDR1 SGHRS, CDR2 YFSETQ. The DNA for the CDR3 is TGCGCCAGCAGGTCAGGAACAGAGGCAACTCCCTACGAGCAGTACTTC. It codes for CASRSGTEATPYEQYF.

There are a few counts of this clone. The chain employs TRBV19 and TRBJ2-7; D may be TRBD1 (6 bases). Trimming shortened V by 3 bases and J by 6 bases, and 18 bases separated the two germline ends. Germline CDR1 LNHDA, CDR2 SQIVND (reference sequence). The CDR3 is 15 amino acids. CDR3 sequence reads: CASSMGATTRGEQYF. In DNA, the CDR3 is TGTGCCAGTAGTATGGGGGCAACCACAAGAGGCGAGCAGTACTTC.

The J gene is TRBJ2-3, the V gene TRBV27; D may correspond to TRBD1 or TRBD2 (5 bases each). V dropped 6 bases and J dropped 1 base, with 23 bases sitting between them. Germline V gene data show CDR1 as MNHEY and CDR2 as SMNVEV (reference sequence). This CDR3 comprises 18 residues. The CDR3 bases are TGTGCCAGCAGACCCCCCACTACTCTAGTGGGGGGCACAGATACGCAGTATTTT. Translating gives CASRPPTTLVGGTDTQYF.

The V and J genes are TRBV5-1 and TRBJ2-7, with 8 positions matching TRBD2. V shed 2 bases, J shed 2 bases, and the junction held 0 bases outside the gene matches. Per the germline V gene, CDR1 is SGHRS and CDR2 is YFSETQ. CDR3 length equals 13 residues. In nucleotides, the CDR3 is TGCGCCAGCAGCTTCGGGGGGGCCTACGAGCAGTACTTC. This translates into CASSFGGAYEQYF.

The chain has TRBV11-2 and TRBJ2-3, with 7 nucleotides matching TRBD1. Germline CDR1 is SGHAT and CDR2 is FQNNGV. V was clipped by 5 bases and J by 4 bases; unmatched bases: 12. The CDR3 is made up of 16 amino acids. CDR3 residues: CASSRLRDRGPDTQYF. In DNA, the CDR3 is TGTGCCAGCAGCCGACTCCGGGACAGAGGCCCAGATACGCAGTATTTT.

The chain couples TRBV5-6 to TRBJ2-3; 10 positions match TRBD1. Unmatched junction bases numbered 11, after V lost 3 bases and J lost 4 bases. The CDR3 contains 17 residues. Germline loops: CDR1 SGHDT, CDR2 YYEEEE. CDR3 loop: CASSSQVRDRGPDTQYF. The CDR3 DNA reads TGTGCCAGCAGCTCACAAGTCCGGGACAGGGGACCAGATACGCAGTATTTT.

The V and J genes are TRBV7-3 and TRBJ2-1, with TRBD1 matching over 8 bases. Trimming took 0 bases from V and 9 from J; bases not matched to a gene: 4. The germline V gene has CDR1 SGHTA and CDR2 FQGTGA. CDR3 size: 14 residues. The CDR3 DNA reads TGTGCCAGCAGCTTAACGGGGACAGGCAGTGAGCAGTTCTTC. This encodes CASSLTGTGSEQFF.

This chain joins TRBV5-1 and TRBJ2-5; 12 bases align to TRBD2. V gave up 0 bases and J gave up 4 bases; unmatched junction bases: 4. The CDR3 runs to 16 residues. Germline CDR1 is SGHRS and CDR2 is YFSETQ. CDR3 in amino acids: CASSLGLAGVGETQYF. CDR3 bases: TGCGCCAGCAGCTTGGGACTAGCGGGAGTCGGAGAGACCCAGTACTTC.

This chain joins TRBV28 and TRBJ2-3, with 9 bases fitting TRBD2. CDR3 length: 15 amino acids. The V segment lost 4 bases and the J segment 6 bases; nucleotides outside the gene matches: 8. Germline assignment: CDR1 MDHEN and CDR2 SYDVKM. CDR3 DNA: TGTGCCAGCAGTTACCCCGCGGGAGGGAGTGATACGCAGTATTTT. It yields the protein CASSYPAGGSDTQYF.

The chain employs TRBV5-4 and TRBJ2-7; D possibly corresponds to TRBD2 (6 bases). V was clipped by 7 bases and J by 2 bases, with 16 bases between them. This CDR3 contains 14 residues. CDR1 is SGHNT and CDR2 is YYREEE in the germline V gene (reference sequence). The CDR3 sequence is CASHGGPPPYEQYF. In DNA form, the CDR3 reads TGTGCCAGCCATGGAGGGCCCCCCCCCTACGAGCAGTACTTC.

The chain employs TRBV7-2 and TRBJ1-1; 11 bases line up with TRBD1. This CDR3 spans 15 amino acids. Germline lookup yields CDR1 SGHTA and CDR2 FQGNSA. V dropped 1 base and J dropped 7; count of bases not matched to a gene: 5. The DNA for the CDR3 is TGTGCCAGCAGCTTAGTGGGACAGGGGGTTGATGAAGCTTTCTTT. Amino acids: CASSLVGQGVDEAFF.

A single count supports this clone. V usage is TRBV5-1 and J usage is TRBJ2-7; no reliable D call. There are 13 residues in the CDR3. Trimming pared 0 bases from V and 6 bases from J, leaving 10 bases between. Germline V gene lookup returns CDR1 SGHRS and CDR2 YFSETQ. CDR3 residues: CASSLGSRTEQYF. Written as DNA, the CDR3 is TGCGCCAGCAGCTTGGGGTCCCGGACCGAGCAGTACTTC.

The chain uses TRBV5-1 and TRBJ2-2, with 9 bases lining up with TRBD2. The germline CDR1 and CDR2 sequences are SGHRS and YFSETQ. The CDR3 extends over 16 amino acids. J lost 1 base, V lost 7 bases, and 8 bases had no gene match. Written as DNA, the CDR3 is TGCGCCAGCGGTCTAGCGGGGCGGGAGAACACCGGGGAGCTGTTTTTT. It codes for CASGLAGRENTGELFF.

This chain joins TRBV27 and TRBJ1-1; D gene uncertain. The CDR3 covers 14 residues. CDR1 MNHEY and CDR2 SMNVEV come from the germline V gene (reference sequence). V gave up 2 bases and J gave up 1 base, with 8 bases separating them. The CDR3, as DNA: TGTGCCAGCAGTTTAAAAGGACCGAACACTGAAGCTTTCTTT. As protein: CASSLKGPNTEAFF.

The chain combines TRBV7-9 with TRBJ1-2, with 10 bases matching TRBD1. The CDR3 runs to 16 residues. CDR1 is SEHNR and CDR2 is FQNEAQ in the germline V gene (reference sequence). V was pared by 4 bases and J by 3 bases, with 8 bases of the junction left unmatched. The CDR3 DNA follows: TGTGCCAGCAGCTCCGGAGGACAGGGGGAATACTATGGCTACACCTTC. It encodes CASSSGGQGEYYGYTF.

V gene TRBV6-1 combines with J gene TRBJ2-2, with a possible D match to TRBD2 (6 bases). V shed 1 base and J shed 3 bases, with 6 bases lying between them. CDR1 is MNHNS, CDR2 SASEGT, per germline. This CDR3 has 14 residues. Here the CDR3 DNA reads TGTGCCAGCAGTGAAGGGAGGGACACCGGGGAGCTGTTTTTT. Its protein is CASSEGRDTGELFF.

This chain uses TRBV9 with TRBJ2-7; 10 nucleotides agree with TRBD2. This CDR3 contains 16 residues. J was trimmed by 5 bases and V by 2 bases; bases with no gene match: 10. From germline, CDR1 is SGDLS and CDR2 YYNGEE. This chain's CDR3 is CASSVTPLAGENEQYF. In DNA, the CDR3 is TGTGCCAGCAGCGTTACCCCCCTAGCGGGAGAGAACGAGCAGTACTTC.

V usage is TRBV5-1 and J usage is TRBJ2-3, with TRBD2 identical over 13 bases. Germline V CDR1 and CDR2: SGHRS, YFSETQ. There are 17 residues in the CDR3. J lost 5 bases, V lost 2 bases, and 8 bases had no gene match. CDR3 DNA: TGCGCCAGCAGCTTAACTAGCGGGAGGGCCTTTGAAGATACGCAGTATTTT. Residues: CASSLTSGRAFEDTQYF.